Shown below are 26 T cell receptor beta chains from a single sample sequenced in a study of blood T cell repertoires in COVID-19. Assay used: immunoSEQ multiplex PCR; TCRdb lists only in-frame clones, some missing. The sample consists of tens of thousands of clones, approximately 80% of them appearing once. Sequences were obtained from peripheral blood. The receptors originated from a woman aged 55-75 years with acute or convalescent COVID-19.

This chain uses TRBV29-1 with TRBJ2-6; perhaps TRBD1 as D (6 bases). V was shortened by 0 bases and J by 4 bases, with 13 bases between the two germline ends. The germline V gene encodes CDR1 SQVTM and CDR2 ANQGSEA. There are 16 residues in the CDR3. The CDR3 nucleotides read TGCAGCGTTGAAGAACACAGGGCGGCAGGGGCCAACGTCCTGACTTTC. Residues: CSVEEHRAAGANVLTF.

V usage is TRBV6-4 and J usage is TRBJ2-1; 10 nucleotides align to TRBD1. V trimming: 0 bases; J trimming: 7 bases; junction bases outside the gene matches: 6. Germline assignment: CDR1 MRHNA and CDR2 SNTAGT. This CDR3 has 16 residues. The CDR3 is CASSDSWDRGHNEQFF. DNA of the CDR3: TGTGCCAGCAGTGACTCGTGGGACAGGGGTCATAATGAGCAGTTCTTC.

The V and J genes are TRBV5-1 and TRBJ1-3; unclear D gene. With 7 bases removed from V and 0 bases from J, the gap between germline ends came to 14 bases. From germline, CDR1 is SGHRS and CDR2 YFSETQ. CDR3 length: 15 residues. CDR3 loop: CASGAVGGSGNTIYF. The CDR3, as DNA: TGCGCCAGCGGCGCCGTTGGAGGCTCTGGAAACACCATATATTTT. Combining the CDR3 with reference TRBV5-1 and TRBJ1-3 gives the whole variable domain KAGVTQTPRYLIKTRGQQVTLSCSPISGHRSVSWYQQTPGQGLQFLFEYFSETQRNKGNFPGRFSGRQFSNSRSEMNVSTLELGDSALYLCASGAVGGSGNTIYFGEGSWLTVV.

This clone was seen just once. This sequence joins TRBV6-1 and TRBJ2-3; 8 positions match TRBD1. The CDR3 extends over 16 amino acids. Per the germline V gene, CDR1 is MNHNS and CDR2 is SASEGT. V shed 4 bases, J shed 2 bases, and the junction held 8 bases outside the gene matches. The CDR3 region is CASSARTGSNTDTQYF. The CDR3 DNA reads as TGTGCCAGCAGTGCCAGGACAGGGAGTAACACAGATACGCAGTATTTT.

The chain uses TRBV6-5 and TRBJ1-2; TRBD1 matches 9 bases. CDR1 is MNHEY, CDR2 SVGAGI, per germline. V trimming: 8 bases; J trimming: 4 bases; junction bases outside the gene matches: 8. CDR3 length: 14 residues. The CDR3 DNA reads TGTGCCAGCGGGTGGGGACAGGGAACCTATGGCTACACCTTC. Its translation is CASGWGQGTYGYTF.

The chain links TRBV24-1 to TRBJ2-2; D is unclear. Trimming pared 6 bases from V and 1 base from J, leaving 2 bases between. Germline V gene data show CDR1 as KGHDR and CDR2 as SFDVKD. CDR3 length equals 12 residues. CDR3 coding DNA: TGTGCCACCAGTCTGAACACCGGGGAGCTGTTTTTT. Protein sequence: CATSLNTGELFF.

The chain couples TRBV12-3 or TRBV12-4 to TRBJ2-7; D is perhaps TRBD2 (7 bases). Trimming shortened V by 8 bases and J by 6 bases, and 11 bases separated the two germline ends. The CDR3 loop spans 11 amino acids. CDR3 protein: CASGGAGEQYF. CDR3 sequence (DNA): TGTGCCAGCGGGGGGGCGGGCGAGCAGTACTTC.

In this sample, this clone turned up a few times. V gene TRBV5-1 combines with J gene TRBJ1-6; no clear D gene. Trimming took off 0 bases at V and 4 bases at J, with 8 bases between the two ends. The CDR3 runs to 15 residues. Germline V gene sequence: CDR1 SGHRS, CDR2 YFSETQ. CDR3 nucleotides: TGCGCCAGCAGCTTGGCCGGTAGTTATAATTCACCCCTCCACTTT. This sequence encodes CASSLAGSYNSPLHF.

CDR3 in DNA: TGTGCCAGCAGCCGGACCGGACAGGGGGTCAACTCTGGGGCCAACGTCCTGACTTTC. Its protein product is CASSRTGQGVNSGANVLTF. V is TRBV4-2 and J is TRBJ2-6; 10 nucleotides line up with TRBD1. CDR1 is LGHNA and CDR2 is YNFKEQ in the germline V gene. CDR3 length: 19 amino acids. With V trimmed by 4 bases and J by 0 bases, 9 bases remained unmatched.

J is TRBJ2-6 and V is TRBV11-2; no clear D gene. The CDR3 covers 13 residues. Trimming left V 5 bases short and J 6 bases short, with 8 bases between. Germline V gives CDR1 SGHAT, CDR2 FQNNGV. CDR3 protein: CASSPVVANVLTF. The CDR3 nucleotides read TGTGCCAGCAGCCCCGTTGTGGCCAACGTCCTGACTTTC.

The chain is built from TRBV5-4 and TRBJ1-1, with TRBD1 as a possible D gene (6 bases). CDR1 and CDR2 from the germline V gene are SGHNT and YYREEE (reference sequence). The CDR3 covers 16 residues. The V end was cut by 4 bases, the J end by 3 bases, with 19 bases between. The CDR3 DNA is TGTGCCAGCAGCCCAGAAGAGGACAGTGGGGACACTGAAGCTTTCTTT. Translation gives CASSPEEDSGDTEAFF.

The chain combines TRBV18 with TRBJ1-4; the D gene is possibly TRBD1 (5 bases). Germline CDR1 KGHSH, CDR2 LQKENI. Trimming left V 2 bases short and J 8 bases short, with 15 bases between. This CDR3 region has 15 residues. For the CDR3, the DNA is TGTGCCAGCTCACCAAACAGCGGGGGTGGCGAAAAACTGTTTTTT. It encodes CASSPNSGGGEKLFF.

This chain connects TRBV7-2 to TRBJ2-3; 7 bases are shared with TRBD2. The CDR3 runs 17 residues. V shed 4 bases, J shed 4 bases, and the junction held 14 bases outside the gene matches. From germline, CDR1 is SGHTA and CDR2 FQGNSA. This CDR3 is CASSSLAGSVRADTQYF. CDR3 sequence (DNA): TGTGCCAGCAGCTCCTTAGCGGGCTCCGTCCGGGCAGATACGCAGTATTTT. The full variable domain, its missing parts supplied by reference TRBV7-2 and TRBJ2-3, is GAGVSQSPSNKVTEKGKDVELRCDPISGHTALYWYRQSLGQGLEFLIYFQGNSAPDKSGLPSDRFSAERTGGSVSTLTIQRTQQEDSAVYLCASSSLAGSVRADTQYFGPGTRLTVL.

This clone was found a few times. The chain is built from TRBV20-1 and TRBJ1-5; 8 nucleotides agree with TRBD1. The CDR3 is 14 amino acids. Trimming at V came to 3 bases and at J to 6 bases, leaving 7 bases not matched to a gene. Per the germline V gene, CDR1 is DFQATT and CDR2 is SNEGSKA (reference sequence). The CDR3 bases are TGCAGTGCTAGTTCAGGGGGCGGTGGTCAGCCCCAGCATTTT. Protein product: CSASSGGGGQPQHF.

The J gene is TRBJ2-3, the V gene TRBV14, with D perhaps TRBD1 (6 bases). There are 13 residues in the CDR3. Looked up from germline, CDR1 is SGHDN and CDR2 is FVKESK. With 0 bases removed from V and 6 bases from J, the gap between germline ends came to 7 bases. CDR3 protein: CASSQERGDTQYF. CDR3 nucleotide sequence: TGTGCCAGCAGCCAAGAAAGGGGGGATACGCAGTATTTT.

V usage is TRBV5-8 and J usage is TRBJ2-7, with 7 bases fitting TRBD1. Germline V gene lookup returns CDR1 SGHTS and CDR2 YDEGEE. Unmatched junction bases numbered 9, after V lost 2 bases and J lost 4 bases. The CDR3 length is 15 residues. In DNA, the CDR3 is TGTGCCAGCAGCTTTTGGGGGACAGCTCATTACGAGCAGTACTTC. It is translated as CASSFWGTAHYEQYF.

The J gene is TRBJ2-1, the V gene TRBV7-9; 11 bases match TRBD1. Germline CDR1 and CDR2: SEHNR and FQNEAQ (reference sequence). The trim removed 5 bases at V and 2 bases at J, leaving 2 bases unmatched. The CDR3 runs 15 residues. The DNA for the CDR3 is TGTGCCAGCAGCAGGACAGGGGGCCCCTACAATGAGCAGTTCTTC. This codes for CASSRTGGPYNEQFF.

With regard to this clone: A much bigger clone sits one base away, suggesting this may be a read error. Distinct nucleotide sequences in the sample also encode this CDR3. The chain combines TRBV18 with TRBJ1-2; D possibly corresponds to TRBD1 (6 bases). The germline gives CDR1 KGHSH, CDR2 LQKENI. This CDR3 region has 12 residues. The germline V and J ends were trimmed by 3 bases and 4 bases, with 6 bases remaining between them. CDR3 residues: CASSPDSYGYTF. Written as DNA, the CDR3 is TGTGCCAGCTCACCGGACAGCTATGGCTACACCTTC.

The chain joins TRBV30 to TRBJ1-6; D is uncertain. The CDR3 covers 15 residues. The germline V and J ends were trimmed by 0 bases and 8 bases, with 14 bases remaining between them. Germline CDR1 GTSNPN, CDR2 SVGIG (reference sequence). This chain's CDR3 is CAWSVAGSGYSPLHF. The CDR3 coding sequence is TGTGCCTGGAGTGTAGCCGGTTCGGGGTATTCACCCCTCCACTTT.

The chain carries TRBV28 and TRBJ2-7; 11 bases are shared with TRBD2. Germline CDR1 is MDHEN and CDR2 is SYDVKM. The length of the CDR3 is 15 residues. With 2 bases clipped from V and 1 base from J, the junction kept 1 base outside the gene matches. CDR3 sequence (DNA): TGTGCCAGCAGTTTAGCTAGCGGGGGGTCCTACGAGCAGTACTTC. This gives the protein CASSLASGGSYEQYF.

The chain joins TRBV6-2 or TRBV6-3 to TRBJ2-5; 11 bases are shared with TRBD2. The CDR3 is 17 residues long. The junction had 9 bases not matched to a gene; V was cut back by 2 bases and J by 4 bases. Looked up from germline, CDR1 is MNHEY and CDR2 is SVGEGT. CDR3 nucleotide sequence: TGTGCCAGCAGTTACACCCGGACTAGCGGGTTTGGAGAGACCCAGTACTTC. Its protein product is CASSYTRTSGFGETQYF.

The chain employs TRBV7-2 and TRBJ2-3, with 9 bases matching TRBD2. CDR1 is SGHTA and CDR2 is FQGNSA in the germline V gene. V lost 4 bases and J lost 0; bases outside the gene matches: 5. The CDR3 has 16 residues. This chain's CDR3 is CASSSRTSASTDTQYF. For the CDR3, the DNA is TGTGCCAGCAGCTCGAGGACTAGCGCTAGCACAGATACGCAGTATTTT.

The chain has TRBV18 and TRBJ2-2; 7 bases are a match to TRBD1. The length of the CDR3 is 16 residues. Germline V gene data show CDR1 as KGHSH and CDR2 as LQKENI. V lost 1 base, J lost 4 bases, and 6 bases stayed unmatched. CDR3 amino acids: CASSPQETGRTGELFF. The CDR3 nucleotides read TGTGCCAGCTCACCACAGGAGACAGGGCGCACCGGGGAGCTGTTTTTT.

CDR3 nucleotide sequence: TGCGCCAGCAGCTTGCGGACTAGCGGCAATGAGCAGTTCTTC. The encoded protein is CASSLRTSGNEQFF. The V gene is TRBV5-1, the J gene TRBJ2-1, with 10 bases lining up with TRBD2. J was trimmed by 6 bases and V by 1 base; bases with no gene match: 1. The CDR3 loop spans 14 amino acids. Looked up from germline, CDR1 is SGHRS and CDR2 is YFSETQ.

The V and J genes are TRBV5-4 and TRBJ2-2, with 7 bases lining up with TRBD1. The trim removed 1 base at V and 1 base at J, leaving 10 bases unmatched. This CDR3 contains 18 residues. Per germline, CDR1 SGHNT and CDR2 YYREEE (reference sequence). The chain's CDR3 is CASSLWGTGARNTGELFF. CDR3 bases: TGTGCCAGCAGCTTGTGGGGAACAGGGGCTCGGAACACCGGGGAGCTGTTTTTT.

The J gene is TRBJ1-2, the V gene TRBV12-3 or TRBV12-4; D is undetermined. V was shortened by 2 bases and J by 4 bases, with 5 bases between the two germline ends. This CDR3 has 12 residues. CDR3 loop: CASSLRGYGYTF. DNA of the CDR3: TGTGCCAGCAGTTTACGGGGCTATGGCTACACCTTC.